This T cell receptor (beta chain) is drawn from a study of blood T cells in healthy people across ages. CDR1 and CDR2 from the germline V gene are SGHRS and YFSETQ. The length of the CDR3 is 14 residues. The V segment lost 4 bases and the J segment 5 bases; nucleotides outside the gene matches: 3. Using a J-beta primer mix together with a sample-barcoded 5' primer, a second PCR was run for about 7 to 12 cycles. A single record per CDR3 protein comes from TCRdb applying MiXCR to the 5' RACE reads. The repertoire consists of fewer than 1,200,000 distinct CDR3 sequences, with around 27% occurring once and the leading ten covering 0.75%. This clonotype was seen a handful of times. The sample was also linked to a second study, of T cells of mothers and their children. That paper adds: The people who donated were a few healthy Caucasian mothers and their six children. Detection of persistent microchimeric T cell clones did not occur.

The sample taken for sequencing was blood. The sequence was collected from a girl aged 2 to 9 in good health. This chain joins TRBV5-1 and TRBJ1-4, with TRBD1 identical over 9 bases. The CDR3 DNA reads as TGCGCCAGCAGCCGGGACAGGGTAAATGAAAAACTGTTTTTT. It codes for CASSRDRVNEKLFF. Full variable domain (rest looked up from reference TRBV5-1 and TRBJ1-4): KAGVTQTPRYLIKTRGQQVTLSCSPISGHRSVSWYQQTPGQGLQFLFEYFSETQRNKGNFPGRFSGRQFSNSRSEMNVSTLELGDSALYLCASSRDRVNEKLFFGSGTQLSVL.